This T cell receptor beta chain was obtained from a study of blood T cell repertoires in COVID-19 (dated by TCRdb to 2018 to 2021). In terms of the full investigation: Samples from collaborators originated in the United States, Italy and Spain and spanned both the acute and convalescent phases of COVID-19. Sample metadata almost always included a de-identified subject ID, COVID-19 status, age in years and sex. Samples were obtained from the ongoing ImmuneRACE study (first 160 participants) and from roughly 1,300 subjects provided by 6 global collaborators. HLA class I and class II types, where available, came from metadata supplied by the sample provider rather than from assay-based typing. Subjects who had been exposed to COVID-19, were actively infected with it, or had recovered from it provided the deeply sampled blood TCRbeta repertoires that made up the dataset. The material from the prospective study consisted of cDNA or gDNA derived from T cells, B-cell-depleted T cells, or PBMCs. The repertoires were made available in a free public database intended to serve as a resource for research on the immune response to SARS-CoV-2. Beyond this particular receptor, the publication reports: The amount of clinical and demographic metadata varied by source and participant and was provided uncurated.

CDR1 and CDR2, per the germline V gene, are SGDLS and YYNGEE. V loses 6 bases, J loses 2 bases, and the germline ends lie 20 bases apart. The CDR3 measures 16 amino acids from cysteine to phenylalanine. Here the CDR3 DNA is all that survives: 48 bases in frame from base 1. Of note for this clone: Its antigen is still unknown. Base qualities are missing; no much larger clone stands one base away.

In the prospective study, participants were roughly 18 to 100 years old, resided in approximately 25 geographic areas of the United States, and were enrolled through a virtual design. In the prospective study, participants were assigned to cohorts based on the clinical history participants reported in a screening survey and a study questionnaire. For ImmuneRACE Cohort 3, a participant was defined as recovered based on two consecutive negative NP/OP PCR tests, clearance by a healthcare professional, or resolution of symptoms. In the prospective study, mobile phlebotomists collected whole blood, serum and a nasopharyngeal or oropharyngeal swab from each participant. Prospective study participants could optionally give additional blood draws and questionnaires over a roughly two-month period. Before DNA extraction, blood samples from the prospective study were shipped at room temperature or frozen.

The immunoSEQ Assay, a bias-controlled multiplex PCR, was used to amplify TCRbeta CDR3 regions from genomic DNA. The authors' analysis ran thus. Within the assay, amplification of reference gene primers was used to estimate how many nucleated cells each sample contained. To quantify the absolute abundance of each unique TCRbeta CDR3 rearrangement, sequence reads were collapsed and filtered. For each sample, productive Simpson clonality was calculated by taking the square root of Simpson's diversity index across productive rearrangements. TCRdb stores this immuneACCESS table with in-frame sequences only. Part of the clones is absent; in the studies checked, under half of the shortfall reflects unresolved V genes, and no reason is known for the rest. For V, J and clone size, that table is used; D and trimming come from the DNA. This sample lists about 380,000 clones; about 90% were detected once. Of the sample, 2.5% to 3% is held by the ten largest clones.

The TCR originated in a woman aged 25 to 45 who had recovered from COVID-19. Sequencing was performed on PBMCs or T cells enriched from blood (not recorded which). The rearranged segments are TRBV9 and TRBJ1-1; TRBD1 is a possible D gene, resting on 6 matching bases. The CDR3 loop reads CASTRGGAGDNTEAFF. DNA sequence: TGTGCCAGCACCCGGGGGGGGGCAGGCGATAACACTGAAGCTTTCTTT.